The 31 T cell receptor beta chains presented below share a single source sample, sequenced in a study of spatial heterogeneity in lung cancer. TCRdb analysed the 5' RACE reads with MiXCR anew, one entry per CDR3 protein. The data hold some 8,100 distinct CDR3 sequences, with 5% to 7% observed a single time. Time point meaning: sample taken at primary tumor resection. Unsorted whole RNA from tumor, nontumor lung or frozen PBMC underwent sequencing. Material: PBMCs, obtained at surgery. These receptors all come from a male donor with early-stage non-small cell lung cancer.

The genes are TRBV6-5 and TRBJ1-2, with a possible D match to TRBD1 (6 bases). The CDR3 is made up of 15 amino acids. V dropped 5 bases and J dropped 4 bases, with 17 bases sitting between them. Germline lookup yields CDR1 MNHEY and CDR2 SVGAGI. The CDR3 nucleotides read TGTGCCAGCAGTCACCAACCGGACAGATTCTATGGCTACACCTTC. Its protein is CASSHQPDRFYGYTF.

There are many counts of this clonotype. The CDR3 region has the DNA TGCGCCAGCAGTAGCGGGAGTATAGCGGACGAGCAGTACTTC. Encoded protein: CASSSGSIADEQYF. The chain employs TRBV5-1 and TRBJ2-7; 9 bases align to TRBD2. With 5 bases clipped from V and 5 bases from J, the junction kept 8 bases outside the gene matches. The CDR3 extends over 14 amino acids. Germline values: CDR1 SGHRS, CDR2 YFSETQ.

This clonotype was observed many times. The chain is built from TRBV19 and TRBJ2-2, with 10 bases fitting TRBD2. CDR1 is LNHDA and CDR2 is SQIVND in the germline V gene (reference sequence). CDR3 length: 14 amino acids. With 9 bases clipped from V and 3 bases from J, the junction kept 4 bases outside the gene matches. CDR3 protein: CASRTSGYTGELFF. Here the CDR3 DNA reads TGTGCCAGCCGGACTAGCGGATACACCGGGGAGCTGTTTTTT. Together with reference TRBV19 and TRBJ2-2, the CDR3 gives the full variable domain: DGGITQSPKYLFRKEGQNVTLSCEQNLNHDAMYWYRQDPGQGLRLIYYSQIVNDFQKGDIAEGYSVSREKKESFPLTVTSAQKNPTAFYLCASRTSGYTGELFFGEGSRLTVL.

This clonotype was counted a few times. This chain links TRBV6-5 with TRBJ2-7; D is perhaps TRBD2 (6 bases). V lost 6 bases, J lost 3 bases, and 18 bases lay in between. Per the germline V gene, CDR1 is MNHEY and CDR2 is SVGAGI. The length of the CDR3 is 15 residues. The CDR3 reads CASSIGTPEGYEQYF. The DNA of the CDR3 is TGTGCCAGCAGCATCGGGACCCCGGAGGGCTACGAGCAGTACTTC.

This clonotype was seen many times. This rearrangement joins TRBV20-1 to TRBJ2-3; D not certain. The germline V gene encodes CDR1 DFQATT and CDR2 SNEGSKA (reference sequence). V was trimmed by 5 bases and J by 6 bases, leaving 6 bases between them. This CDR3 comprises 10 residues. CDR3 DNA sequence: TGCAGTGCTCACTTGGATACGCAGTATTTT. It encodes CSAHLDTQYF.

In this sample, this clonotype turned up many times. J is TRBJ2-7 and V is TRBV10-3; 8 bases are shared with TRBD1. With V trimmed by 4 bases and J by 4 bases, 12 bases remained unmatched. Looked up from germline, CDR1 is ENHRY and CDR2 is SYGVKD. The CDR3 has 16 residues. Here the CDR3 DNA reads TGTGCCATCAGTGTGATGGCAGGGGGCCGAATTTACGAGCAGTACTTC. Translating gives CAISVMAGGRIYEQYF.

This clonotype was counted many times. The chain couples TRBV18 to TRBJ1-3, with D perhaps TRBD1 (5 bases). The germline V and J ends were trimmed by 3 bases and 0 bases, with 9 bases remaining between them. This CDR3 contains 15 residues. Germline V gene lookup returns CDR1 KGHSH and CDR2 LQKENI. CDR3 protein: CASSPDTNSGNTIYF. As DNA, the CDR3 is TGTGCCAGCTCACCGGACACGAACTCTGGAAACACCATATATTTT.

This clonotype was seen at least ten times. V and J are TRBV3-1 and TRBJ1-4; 8 nucleotides agree with TRBD1. Trimming took 5 bases from V and 3 from J; bases not matched to a gene: 8. Germline CDR1 LGHDT, CDR2 YNNKEL (reference sequence). There are 16 residues in the CDR3. The DNA for the CDR3 is TGTGCCAGCAGCACCGGGACAGGAGGGCCTAATGAAAAACTGTTTTTT. It encodes CASSTGTGGPNEKLFF.

This clonotype was found many times. The chain couples TRBV19 to TRBJ1-1; 9 bases line up with TRBD1. The J segment lost 1 base and the V segment lost 4 bases, leaving 4 bases of the junction unmatched. This CDR3 has 15 amino acids. The V gene's germline CDR1 is LNHDA and CDR2 SQIVND (reference sequence). Here the CDR3 reads CASSRLQGANTEAFF. CDR3 DNA: TGTGCCAGTAGTAGATTACAGGGGGCGAACACTGAAGCTTTCTTT.

Regarding this clonotype: The junction does not match germline at one end; this may be a read error. The chain joins TRBV4-1 to TRBJ2-1, with 11 bases that match TRBD2. The germline V gene encodes CDR1 MGHRA and CDR2 YSYEKL. This CDR3 comprises 15 residues. The CDR3 sequence is CTSSQRGTSGLEQFF. The CDR3 nucleotides are TGCACCAGCAGCCAAAGGGGGACTAGCGGCCTAGAGCAGTTCTTC.

This clonotype showed up many times. This chain joins TRBV6-4 and TRBJ2-1, with 7 bases identical to TRBD2. Germline loops: CDR1 MRHNA, CDR2 SNTAGT. V was pared by 2 bases and J by 4 bases, with 5 bases of the junction left unmatched. This CDR3 is built from 15 residues. The CDR3: CASSDGAGLYNEQFF. DNA of the CDR3: TGTGCCAGCAGTGACGGAGCGGGGCTATACAATGAGCAGTTCTTC.

This clonotype was counted at least ten times. This chain links TRBV7-6 with TRBJ2-3; tentative D call: TRBD2 (6 bases). The CDR3 runs to 15 residues. The V gene lost 8 bases and the J gene lost 1 base, with 16 bases spanning the gap. The germline V gene has CDR1 SGHVS and CDR2 FNYEAQ. The chain's CDR3 is CASGWRAEGTDTQYF. DNA of the CDR3: TGTGCCAGCGGTTGGAGGGCGGAGGGCACAGATACGCAGTATTTT.

By frequency in the sample, this clonotype is medium-sized (0.01 to 0.1%). The V call is TRBV4-1, the J call TRBJ2-2; TRBD1 aligns across 9 bases. The CDR3 is 16 amino acids. V was pared by 1 base and J by 0 bases, with 0 bases of the junction left unmatched. Germline lookup yields CDR1 MGHRA and CDR2 YSYEKL. Here the CDR3 DNA reads TGCGCCAGCAGCCAAGGGACAGGGGCGAACACCGGGGAGCTGTTTTTT. Translating it yields CASSQGTGANTGELFF.

This clonotype was counted at least ten times. This sequence joins TRBV7-9 and TRBJ1-1, with D perhaps matching TRBD1 (6 bases). The CDR3 has 13 amino acids. V lost 7 bases to trimming and J lost 6 bases, with 15 bases between them. CDR1 is SEHNR and CDR2 is FQNEAQ in the germline V gene (reference sequence). Written as DNA, the CDR3 is TGTGCCAGCACGACAGGCCCTAAAGCTGAAGCTTTCTTT. This gives the protein CASTTGPKAEAFF.

The table lists this clonotype with many counts. The chain links TRBV29-1 to TRBJ2-7; TRBD1 might be the D (5 bases). The V gene's germline CDR1 is SQVTM and CDR2 ANQGSEA. The CDR3 is 12 residues long. V lost 6 bases and J lost 2, with 11 bases in between. The chain's CDR3 is CSVEQVPYEQYF. The CDR3 DNA is TGCAGCGTCGAACAGGTACCCTACGAGCAGTACTTC.

This clonotype was seen only a few times. The genes are TRBV12-3 or TRBV12-4 and TRBJ2-5; D tentatively reads TRBD1 or TRBD2 (6 bases each). This CDR3 has 14 residues. V lost 1 base and J lost 7, with 13 bases in between. Written as DNA, the CDR3 is TGTGCCAGCAGTTTAGGGGGGGCAGGAGGGACCCAGTACTTC. Translation gives CASSLGGAGGTQYF.

This clonotype occurred a few times. The V gene is TRBV20-1, the J gene TRBJ2-1; 7 bases fit TRBD1. Trimming cost V 6 bases and J 4 bases; bases outside gene matches: 9. Per germline, CDR1 DFQATT and CDR2 SNEGSKA (reference sequence). This CDR3 has 14 residues. CDR3 nucleotides: TGCAGTGCCAGGGACAGCTCCACTTACAATGAGCAGTTCTTC. Translation: CSARDSSTYNEQFF.

This clonotype was detected many times. The V and J genes are TRBV11-2 and TRBJ2-2; 10 positions match TRBD2. Germline trimming cut 2 bases from V and 3 bases from J; bases unmatched to any gene: 12. CDR3 length: 19 residues. CDR1 and CDR2 from the germline V gene are SGHAT and FQNNGV. DNA of the CDR3: TGTGCCAGCAGCTTATCTAGTTGGACTAGCGGATGGGACACCGGGGAGCTGTTTTTT. Encoded protein: CASSLSSWTSGWDTGELFF.

This clonotype has a count of ten or more. This chain joins TRBV29-1 and TRBJ2-5, with a tentative D call TRBD2 (6 bases). The CDR3 covers 12 residues. Deletions cut 3 bases from V and 5 bases from J, with 10 bases between. Germline CDR1 and CDR2: SQVTM and ANQGSEA. For the CDR3, the DNA is TGCAGCGTTGAGGAGGGAAGGGAGACCCAGTACTTC. It yields the protein CSVEEGRETQYF. The full variable domain, completed using reference TRBV29-1 and TRBJ2-5, is SAVISQKPSRDICQRGTSLTIQCQVDSQVTMMFWYRQQPGQSLTLIATANQGSEATYESGFVIDKFPISRPNLTFSTLTVSNMSPEDSSIYLCSVEEGRETQYFGPGTRLLVL.

Concerning this clonotype itself: This may come from a read error, since a much larger clone is one base off. The chain is built from TRBV6-5 and TRBJ1-1, with TRBD1 as a possible D gene (5 bases). This CDR3 is built from 13 residues. Looked up from germline, CDR1 is MNHEY and CDR2 is SVGAGI. The CDR3 DNA sequence: TGTACCAGCAGGGCTCTCCTCAACACTGAAGCTTTCTTT. Amino acid sequence: CTSRALLNTEAFF.

This clonotype was counted at least ten times. This chain connects TRBV11-2 to TRBJ1-2; D call uncertain. The CDR3 length is 13 residues. Germline V gives CDR1 SGHAT, CDR2 FQNNGV. V was cut by 6 bases and J by 2 bases, with 10 bases left in between. CDR3 in amino acids: CASSITTNYGYTF. In nucleotides, the CDR3 is TGTGCCAGCAGTATTACGACGAACTATGGCTACACCTTC.

This clonotype is judged medium-sized (0.01 to 0.1%). The V gene is TRBV27, the J gene TRBJ1-4, with 10 nucleotides matching TRBD1. The CDR3 totals 16 residues. Germline loops: CDR1 MNHEY, CDR2 SMNVEV (reference sequence). V was pared by 2 bases and J by 5 bases, with 5 bases of the junction left unmatched. The CDR3 bases are TGTGCCAGCAGTTTAGCGACAGGGGGCGAGAATGAAAAACTGTTTTTT. Translated, it gives CASSLATGGENEKLFF.

This clonotype was recorded many times. The chain has TRBV12-3 or TRBV12-4 and TRBJ2-7, with unresolved D. This CDR3 spans 12 amino acids. The V and J ends lost 5 bases and 6 bases respectively, with 11 bases between them. The CDR3 reads CASSSQKSEQYF. CDR3 bases: TGTGCCAGCAGTAGTCAAAAATCCGAGCAGTACTTC.

This clonotype has a count of ten or more. This chain connects TRBV10-3 to TRBJ1-1; 10 bases match TRBD1. Germline CDR1 reads ENHRY; CDR2 reads SYGVKD. The CDR3 is 17 residues long. Trimming took 4 bases from V and 1 from J; bases not matched to a gene: 9. The CDR3 loop reads CAISGFPGQGGNTEAFF. The CDR3 nucleotides read TGTGCCATCAGTGGATTTCCCGGACAGGGGGGGAACACTGAAGCTTTCTTT.

This clonotype showed up just a few times. The V call is TRBV19, the J call TRBJ2-1; the D gene is possibly TRBD2 (6 bases). The CDR3 extends over 14 amino acids. V was trimmed by 0 bases and J by 9 bases, leaving 12 bases between them. Germline assignment: CDR1 LNHDA and CDR2 SQIVND (reference sequence). The CDR3 nucleotides are TGTGCCAGTAGTATAGACCCCGGAGGGAGTGAGCAGTTCTTC. This gives the protein CASSIDPGGSEQFF.

At least ten counts were recorded for this clonotype. The chain recombines TRBV3-1 with TRBJ2-5; D might be TRBD1 or TRBD2, each matching 6 bases. Germline lookup yields CDR1 LGHDT and CDR2 YNNKEL (reference sequence). There are 14 residues in the CDR3. Trimming pared 0 bases from V and 4 bases from J, leaving 9 bases between. The CDR3 loop reads CASSQEGGSETQYF. Written as DNA, the CDR3 is TGTGCCAGCAGCCAAGAGGGGGGCTCAGAGACCCAGTACTTC.

In this sample, this clonotype is medium-sized. The chain carries TRBV12-3 or TRBV12-4 and TRBJ2-3; no reliable D call. The germline V and J ends were trimmed by 2 bases and 1 base, with 4 bases remaining between them. This CDR3 contains 13 residues. The CDR3 loop reads CASSLFRTDTQYF. For the CDR3, the DNA is TGTGCCAGCAGTTTATTCCGCACAGATACGCAGTATTTT.

This clonotype was observed at least ten times. The chain is built from TRBV20-1 and TRBJ1-2, with unresolved D. CDR1 is DFQATT and CDR2 is SNEGSKA in the germline V gene (reference sequence). The length of the CDR3 is 13 residues. Trimming left V 5 bases short and J 2 bases short, with 12 bases between. The CDR3 DNA follows: TGCAGTGCTCAACGGGTTATAAACTATGGCTACACCTTC. It codes for CSAQRVINYGYTF.

The chain has TRBV28 and TRBJ2-7, with 7 bases aligning to TRBD2. The CDR3 is 14 residues long. Germline CDR1 reads MDHEN; CDR2 reads SYDVKM. After removal of 7 bases from V and 6 bases from J, the junction contained 12 bases not matched to a gene. The CDR3 sequence is CASMLGTTPSEQYF. The CDR3 DNA reads TGTGCCAGCATGTTAGGGACTACCCCCAGCGAGCAGTACTTC.

This clonotype showed up many times. The chain combines TRBV5-4 with TRBJ2-2, with 9 bases fitting TRBD1. Trimming took 2 bases from V and 4 from J; bases not matched to a gene: 3. The CDR3 extends over 15 amino acids. Germline loops: CDR1 SGHNT, CDR2 YYREEE (reference sequence). The CDR3 DNA sequence: TGTGCCAGCAGCTTACAGGGGGCGCTCACCGGGGAGCTGTTTTTT. It encodes CASSLQGALTGELFF. Full variable domain (rest looked up from reference TRBV5-4 and TRBJ2-2): ETGVTQSPTHLIKTRGQQVTLRCSSQSGHNTVSWYQQALGQGPQFIFQYYREEENGRGNFPPRFSGLQFPNYSSELNVNALELDDSALYLCASSLQGALTGELFFGEGSRLTVL.

V is TRBV5-1 and J is TRBJ2-5; a possible D gene is TRBD2 (7 bases). Per the germline V gene, CDR1 is SGHRS and CDR2 is YFSETQ. This CDR3 region has 15 residues. Trimming pared 2 bases from V and 6 bases from J, leaving 17 bases between. This CDR3 is CASSLSPGGVQTQYF. The CDR3 bases are TGCGCCAGCAGCTTAAGTCCGGGGGGCGTCCAGACCCAGTACTTC.